Below are 10 T cell receptor beta chains sequenced from a single sample in a study of radiation and T cells in renal cell carcinoma. TCRdb's table, derived via immunoSEQ multiplex PCR, lists solely in-frame clones and lacks some. In the table there are about 120,000 clones, 75% to 90% of which are singletons. The time point was: blood 2 weeks post-SBRT. Treatment here: 15 Gy SBRT to primary tumor, nephrectomy 4 weeks later. Sequenced here: blood, sampled from a patient whose treatment included radiotherapy and nephrectomy. These TCRs come from a woman aged 55-69 years with renal cell carcinoma.

The chain's CDR3 is CASSQGFRGIGNQPQHF. The CDR3 nucleotides read TGCGCCAGCAGCCAAGGGTTCAGGGGGATTGGCAATCAGCCCCAGCATTTT. V usage is TRBV4-1 and J usage is TRBJ1-5, with 7 bases matching TRBD1. The CDR3 is 17 amino acids. V lost 1 base and J lost 2; bases outside the gene matches: 8. CDR1 is MGHRA, CDR2 YSYEKL, per germline.

V gene TRBV6-5 combines with J gene TRBJ2-7; TRBD1 agrees at 12 bases. J lost 7 bases, V lost 0 bases, and 4 bases had no gene match. There are 15 residues in the CDR3. Germline V CDR1 and CDR2: MNHEY, SVGAGI. The CDR3 nucleotides read TGTGCCAGCAGTTACTCGGGACAGGGGGCAAGGGAGCAGTACTTC. This sequence encodes CASSYSGQGAREQYF.

The chain has TRBV25-1 and TRBJ2-3; 8 nucleotides align to TRBD1. V was pared by 10 bases and J by 4 bases, with 13 bases of the junction left unmatched. From germline, CDR1 is MGHDK and CDR2 SYGVNS. This CDR3 region has 15 residues. The CDR3, as DNA: TGTGCCACCCGACAGGGGTTGGGGGGCCCAGATACGCAGTATTTT. Its protein is CATRQGLGGPDTQYF.

This rearrangement joins TRBV7-9 to TRBJ2-7, with D perhaps matching TRBD1 (5 bases). Germline assignment: CDR1 SEHNR and CDR2 FQNEAQ (reference sequence). CDR3 length equals 17 residues. V lost 0 bases and J 3 bases, leaving 18 bases between the germline ends. The DNA for the CDR3 is TGTGCCAGCAGCTTAGCCCCAGCAGGGCCCCTAAACTACGAGCAGTACTTC. Translating it yields CASSLAPAGPLNYEQYF.

The V and J genes are TRBV7-9 and TRBJ2-7; 8 nucleotides line up with TRBD2. Germline V gives CDR1 SEHNR, CDR2 FQNEAQ (reference sequence). With 2 bases clipped from V and 0 bases from J, the junction kept 6 bases outside the gene matches. This CDR3 is built from 16 residues. CDR3: CASSLPREGSSYEQYF. The CDR3 region has the DNA TGTGCCAGCAGCTTACCTCGGGAGGGCTCCTCCTACGAGCAGTACTTC.

This chain links TRBV28 with TRBJ1-4; D not certain. Trimming cost V 7 bases and J 3 bases, with 12 bases left between them. CDR1 MDHEN and CDR2 SYDVKM come from the germline V gene. The CDR3 contains 14 residues. DNA of the CDR3: TGTGCCAGCACTTCGGATCCCTCTAATGAAAAACTGTTTTTT. It encodes CASTSDPSNEKLFF.

In DNA form, the CDR3 reads TGTGCCAGCAGCCAAGAAGAGAGCGGACACTACTACGAGCAGTACTTC. It codes for CASSQEESGHYYEQYF. The chain carries TRBV4-2 and TRBJ2-7; D is perhaps TRBD1 or TRBD2 (5 bases each). Per the germline V gene, CDR1 is LGHNA and CDR2 is YNFKEQ. CDR3 size: 16 residues. V was cut by 0 bases and J by 3 bases, with 15 bases left in between.

The chain recombines TRBV28 with TRBJ1-1; the match to TRBD1 covers 7 bases. This CDR3 spans 15 amino acids. From germline, CDR1 is MDHEN and CDR2 SYDVKM. V was pared by 2 bases and J by 3 bases, with 6 bases of the junction left unmatched. The CDR3 DNA is TGTGCCAGCAGTTTAATGGGTCAGGGGGACACTGAAGCTTTCTTT. Amino acid sequence: CASSLMGQGDTEAFF.

On this clone itself: This same CDR3 is encoded by further DNA sequences in the sample. V is TRBV4-1 and J is TRBJ2-7; 8 bases are shared with TRBD1. The length of the CDR3 is 14 residues. V dropped 1 base and J dropped 2; count of bases not matched to a gene: 1. Germline lookup yields CDR1 MGHRA and CDR2 YSYEKL. The CDR3 is CASSQGTGTYEQYF. The DNA of the CDR3 is TGCGCCAGCAGCCAAGGGACAGGGACCTACGAGCAGTACTTC.

This sequence joins TRBV6-1 and TRBJ1-1; the match to TRBD1 covers 7 bases. Germline CDR1 MNHNS, CDR2 SASEGT. V trimming: 6 bases; J trimming: 5 bases; junction bases outside the gene matches: 9. The CDR3 length is 14 residues. CDR3 loop: CASRNRGLGTEAFF. CDR3 coding DNA: TGTGCCAGCAGAAACAGGGGTTTAGGGACTGAAGCTTTCTTT.